The rows below give T cell receptor beta chains drawn from one sample of a study of T cell responses to AZD1222 COVID-19 vaccine. Using immunoSEQ multiplex PCR, the repertoire was profiled, and TCRdb retains in-frame clones only, with some absent. The profile shows about 140,000 clones, roughly 92% of them singletons. Sequencing used peripheral blood, obtained on day 0 of AZD1222 vaccination. These receptors were collected from an adult in good health. Each CDR3 is given with its conserved first and last residue. D genes are given only for firm matches. Size is omitted from some rows. Given values are once, few, many or a class for expanded clones.

clone_size	v_call	d_call	cdr3_length	j_call	cdr3_aa	cdr3_nt
.	TRBV24-1	.	16	TRBJ1-4	CATSDSRGLEGEKLFF	TGTGCCACCAGTGATAGTCGGGGGCTCGAGGGCGAAAAACTGTTTTTT
.	TRBV5-8	.	16	TRBJ1-5	CASSLGRQVSNQPQHF	TGTGCCAGCAGCTTGGGCAGGCAGGTGAGCAATCAGCCCCAGCATTTT
few	TRBV19	.	17	TRBJ2-2	CASSIRRGQGNTGELFF	TGTGCCAGTAGTATAAGGCGGGGCCAGGGGAACACCGGGGAGCTGTTTTTT
.	TRBV9	TRBD1	15	TRBJ1-1	CASSVRQGDITEAFF	TGTGCCAGCAGCGTACGACAGGGAGATATAACTGAAGCTTTCTTT
once	TRBV6-1	.	19	TRBJ2-1	CASSVHIPGRESSYNEQFF	TGTGCCAGCAGTGTACACATTCCGGGACGGGAAAGCTCCTACAATGAGCAGTTCTTC
.	TRBV18	.	12	TRBJ2-7	CASSPQGNEQYF	TGTGCCAGCTCACCACAGGGAAACGAGCAGTACTTC
.	TRBV24-1	.	15	TRBJ2-1	CATSDSGGGSNEQFF	TGTGCCACCAGTGATTCGGGCGGAGGGAGCAATGAGCAGTTCTTC
once	TRBV27	TRBD1	14	TRBJ1-2	CASSFLGTDYGYTF	TGTGCCAGCAGTTTCCTAGGGACAGACTATGGCTACACCTTC
.	TRBV7-2	.	14	TRBJ1-2	CASSAGVGGDGYTF	TGTGCCAGCAGCGCAGGGGTTGGGGGGGATGGCTACACCTTC
.	TRBV7-2	.	12	TRBJ1-4	CASSLLGEKLFF	TGTGCCAGCAGCTTATTGGGCGAAAAACTGTTTTTT
.	TRBV4-1	.	18	TRBJ1-6	CASSLPRGGFSYNSPLHF	TGCGCCAGCAGCCTGCCGAGGGGGGGCTTTTCCTATAATTCACCCCTCCACTTT
.	TRBV6-5	TRBD2	15	TRBJ2-7	CASSPRGAGSYEQYF	TGTGCCAGCAGTCCCCGGGGAGCGGGGAGCTACGAGCAGTACTTC
.	TRBV5-8	.	11	TRBJ2-1	CASTQHNEQFF	TGTGCCAGCACCCAGCACAATGAGCAGTTCTTC
.	TRBV28	.	13	TRBJ2-1	CASSFVRHNEQFF	TGTGCCAGCAGTTTTGTCAGACACAATGAGCAGTTCTTC
.	TRBV24-1	TRBD1	16	TRBJ2-3	CATSDPPDRGADTQYF	TGTGCCACCAGTGACCCCCCGGACAGGGGAGCAGATACGCAGTATTTT
.	TRBV2	TRBD1	14	TRBJ1-1	CASRPDRENTEAFF	TGTGCCAGCAGACCAGACAGGGAGAACACTGAAGCTTTCTTT
.	TRBV5-1	TRBD2	16	TRBJ2-7	CASSPGTSGVLHEQYF	TGCGCCAGCAGCCCTGGGACTAGCGGGGTGTTGCACGAGCAGTACTTC
.	TRBV4-2	.	14	TRBJ2-5	CASSQGGSQETQYF	TGTGCCAGCAGCCAAGGCGGATCTCAAGAGACCCAGTACTTC
.	TRBV7-2	TRBD1	14	TRBJ1-1	CASSLAGQGASPFF	TGTGCCAGCAGCTTAGCGGGACAGGGGGCGAGTCCTTTCTTT
few	TRBV9	TRBD1	17	TRBJ1-3	CASSPSPGTGSGNTIYF	TGTGCCAGCAGCCCCAGTCCCGGGACAGGGAGCGGAAACACCATATATTTT
.	TRBV2	TRBD1	14	TRBJ1-5	CASEQGAGGQPQHF	TGTGCCAGCGAGCAGGGGGCCGGGGGACAGCCCCAGCATTTT
.	TRBV1	.	20	TRBJ1-1	CTSSQDTGEQGRFVSPEAFF	TGCACCAGCAGCCAAGATACGGGAGAACAGGGGAGGTTTGTATCGCCTGAAGCTTTCTTT
.	TRBV28	.	12	TRBJ2-3	CASSLGPDTQYF	TGTGCCAGCAGTTTGGGGCCGGATACGCAGTATTTT
.	TRBV18	.	17	TRBJ1-2	CASSPTTSTGEDYGYTF	TGTGCCAGCTCACCCACCACCTCGACAGGAGAGGACTATGGCTACACCTTC
once	TRBV11-3	TRBD1	16	TRBJ2-7	CASSSWETGGPHEQYF	TGTGCCAGCAGCTCGTGGGAGACAGGGGGTCCGCACGAGCAGTACTTC
.	TRBV28	TRBD1	16	TRBJ1-2	CASTQSRQGVKGGYTF	TGTGCCAGCACCCAATCTCGACAGGGGGTAAAAGGTGGCTACACCTTC
few	TRBV19	.	15	TRBJ2-1	CASSIVFSEYNEQFF	TGTGCCAGTAGTATAGTATTCTCAGAGTACAATGAGCAGTTCTTC
.	TRBV7-7	TRBD2	17	TRBJ2-2	CASSSKAGVGNTGELFF	TGTGCTAGCAGCTCCAAGGCGGGAGTAGGGAACACCGGGGAGCTGTTTTTT
once	TRBV7-8	TRBD2	17	TRBJ2-7	CASSSPRGSGRHYEQYF	TGTGCCAGCAGCTCGCCCCGGGGTAGCGGGAGGCACTACGAGCAGTACTTC
.	TRBV7-9	TRBD1	19	TRBJ1-2	CASSLVKGQGAPLRYGYTF	TGTGCCAGCAGCTTAGTGAAGGGACAGGGGGCTCCACTGCGGTATGGCTACACCTTC
.	TRBV18	TRBD1	14	TRBJ1-2	CASSPLGQGDGYTF	TGTGCCAGCTCACCACTCGGACAGGGAGATGGCTACACCTTC